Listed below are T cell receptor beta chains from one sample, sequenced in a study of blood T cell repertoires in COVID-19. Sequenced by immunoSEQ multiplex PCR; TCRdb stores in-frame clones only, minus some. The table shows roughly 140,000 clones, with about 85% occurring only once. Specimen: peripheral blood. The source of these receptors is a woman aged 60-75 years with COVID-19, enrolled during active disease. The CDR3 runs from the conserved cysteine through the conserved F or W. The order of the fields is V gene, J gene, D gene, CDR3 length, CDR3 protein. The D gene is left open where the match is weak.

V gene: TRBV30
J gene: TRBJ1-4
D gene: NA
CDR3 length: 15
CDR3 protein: CAWSRLGLNNEKLFF

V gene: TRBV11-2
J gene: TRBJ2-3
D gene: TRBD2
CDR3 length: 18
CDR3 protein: CASSLGIAGGPSTDTQYF

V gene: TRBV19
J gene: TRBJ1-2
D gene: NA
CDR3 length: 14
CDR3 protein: CASSTRTANRGYTF

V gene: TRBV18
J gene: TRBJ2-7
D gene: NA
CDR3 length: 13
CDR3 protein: CASSLDPGPEQYF

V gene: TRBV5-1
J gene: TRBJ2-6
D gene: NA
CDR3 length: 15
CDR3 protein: CASGMGGSGANVLTF

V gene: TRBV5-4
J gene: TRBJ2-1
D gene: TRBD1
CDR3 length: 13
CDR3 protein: CASSTTGDNEQFF

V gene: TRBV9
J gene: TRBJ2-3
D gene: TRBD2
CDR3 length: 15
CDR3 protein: CASSLGTSGTDTQYF

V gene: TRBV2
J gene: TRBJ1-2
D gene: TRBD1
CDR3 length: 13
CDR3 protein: CASSAGQERVYTF

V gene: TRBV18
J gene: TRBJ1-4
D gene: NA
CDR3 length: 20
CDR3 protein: CASSSARNNKGSTTNEKLFF

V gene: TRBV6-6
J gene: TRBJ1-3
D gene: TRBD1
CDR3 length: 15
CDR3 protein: CASRGTTGTGNTIYF

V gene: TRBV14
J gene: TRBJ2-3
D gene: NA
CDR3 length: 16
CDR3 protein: CASSYGGGLPTDTQYF

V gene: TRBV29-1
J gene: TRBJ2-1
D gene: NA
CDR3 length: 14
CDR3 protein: CSHIAASSYNEQFF

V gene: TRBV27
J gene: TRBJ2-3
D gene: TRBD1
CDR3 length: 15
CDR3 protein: CASIGQGAHRDTQYF

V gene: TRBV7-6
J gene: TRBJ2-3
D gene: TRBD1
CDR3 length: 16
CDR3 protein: CASSSWDRDQRDTQYF

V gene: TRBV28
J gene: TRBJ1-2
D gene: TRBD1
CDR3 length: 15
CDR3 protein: CASSFTPGQVYGYTF

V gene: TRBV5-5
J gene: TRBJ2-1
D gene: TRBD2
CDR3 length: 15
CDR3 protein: CASRPLAGVYNEQFF

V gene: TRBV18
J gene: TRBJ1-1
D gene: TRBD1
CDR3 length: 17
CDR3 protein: CASSPTGTGAMNTEAFF

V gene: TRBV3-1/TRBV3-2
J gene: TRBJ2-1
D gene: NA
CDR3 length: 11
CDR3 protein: CASSVAGEQFF

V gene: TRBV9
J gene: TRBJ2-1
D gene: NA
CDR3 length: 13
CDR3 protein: CASSVWDSNEQFF

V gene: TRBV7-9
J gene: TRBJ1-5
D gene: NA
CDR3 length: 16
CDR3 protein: CASSLAGGLRDQPQHF

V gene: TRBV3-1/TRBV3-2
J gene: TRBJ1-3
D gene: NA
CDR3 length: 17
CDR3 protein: CASSHNFLGAHRNTIYF

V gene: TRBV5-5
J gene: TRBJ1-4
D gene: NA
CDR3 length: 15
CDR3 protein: CASSLVQGVNEKLFF

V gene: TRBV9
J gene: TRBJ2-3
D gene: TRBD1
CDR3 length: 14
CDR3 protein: CASSPNRGTDTQYF

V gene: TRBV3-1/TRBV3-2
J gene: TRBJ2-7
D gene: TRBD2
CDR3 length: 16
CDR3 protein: CASSQESRGSSYEQYF

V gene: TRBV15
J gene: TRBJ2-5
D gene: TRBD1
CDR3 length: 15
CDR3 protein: CATGPGQTKQETQYF

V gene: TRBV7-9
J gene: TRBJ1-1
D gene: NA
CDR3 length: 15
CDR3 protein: CASSQTQVRDSEAFF

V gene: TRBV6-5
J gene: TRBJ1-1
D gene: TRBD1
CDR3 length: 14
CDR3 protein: CASGDRPRGTEAFF

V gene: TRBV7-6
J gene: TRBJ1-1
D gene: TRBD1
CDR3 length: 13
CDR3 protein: CATFGTGNTEAFF

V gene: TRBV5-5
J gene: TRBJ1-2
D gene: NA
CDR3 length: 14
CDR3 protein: CASSLGQVNYGYTF

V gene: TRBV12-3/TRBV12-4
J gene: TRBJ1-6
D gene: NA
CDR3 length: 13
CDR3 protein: CASNRNGDSPLHF

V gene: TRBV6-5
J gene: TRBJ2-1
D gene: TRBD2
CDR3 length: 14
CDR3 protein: CASIRTSGDNEQFF

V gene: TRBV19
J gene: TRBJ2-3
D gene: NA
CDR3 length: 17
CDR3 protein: CASSSSRGELTTDTQYF

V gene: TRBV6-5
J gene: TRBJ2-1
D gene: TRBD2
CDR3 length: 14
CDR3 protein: CASRSAGGPSEQFF

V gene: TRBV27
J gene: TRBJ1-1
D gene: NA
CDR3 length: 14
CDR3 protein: CASSNRVRNTEAFF

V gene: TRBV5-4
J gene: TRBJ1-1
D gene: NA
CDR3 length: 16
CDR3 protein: CASSFFWTVGNTEAFF

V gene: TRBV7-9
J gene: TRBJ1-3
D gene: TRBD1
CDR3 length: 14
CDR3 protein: CASSRGQGGNTIYF

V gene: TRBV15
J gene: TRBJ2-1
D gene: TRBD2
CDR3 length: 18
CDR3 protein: CATDSGLAGGFAYNEQFF

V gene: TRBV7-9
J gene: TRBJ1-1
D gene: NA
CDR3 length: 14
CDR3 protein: CASSLVGADTEAFF

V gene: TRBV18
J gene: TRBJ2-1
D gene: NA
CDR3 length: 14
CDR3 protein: CASSPVQGKTEQFF

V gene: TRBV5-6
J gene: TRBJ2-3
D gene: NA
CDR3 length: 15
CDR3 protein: CASSLDGSRTDTQYF

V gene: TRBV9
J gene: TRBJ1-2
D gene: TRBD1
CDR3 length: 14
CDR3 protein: CASTTDRAGYGYTF

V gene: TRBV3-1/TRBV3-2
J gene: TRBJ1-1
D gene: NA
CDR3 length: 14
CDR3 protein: CASSSSGMNTEAFF